The TCR beta chain under discussion was sequenced for a study of human T cells and chemical hapten exposure. TCRdb processed the 5' RACE reads anew with MiXCR; each CDR3 protein has one entry. The data contain approximately 150,000 distinct CDR3 sequences, around 4.4% of them singletons. V lost 0 bases and J lost 5, with 13 bases in between. The CDR3 runs to 15 residues. The germline V gene has CDR1 SQVTM and CDR2 ANQGSEA. This clonotype has at least ten counts. Extraction of total RNA was performed on unfractionated whole blood. The rearrangement uses TRBV29-1 and TRBJ2-2; tentatively, D is TRBD1 (6 bases). This sequence originates from a female donor in good health. Written as DNA, the CDR3 is TGCAGCGTTGAAGATATGGCAGGGGAAACCGGGGAGCTGTTTTTT. Protein product: CSVEDMAGETGELFF.